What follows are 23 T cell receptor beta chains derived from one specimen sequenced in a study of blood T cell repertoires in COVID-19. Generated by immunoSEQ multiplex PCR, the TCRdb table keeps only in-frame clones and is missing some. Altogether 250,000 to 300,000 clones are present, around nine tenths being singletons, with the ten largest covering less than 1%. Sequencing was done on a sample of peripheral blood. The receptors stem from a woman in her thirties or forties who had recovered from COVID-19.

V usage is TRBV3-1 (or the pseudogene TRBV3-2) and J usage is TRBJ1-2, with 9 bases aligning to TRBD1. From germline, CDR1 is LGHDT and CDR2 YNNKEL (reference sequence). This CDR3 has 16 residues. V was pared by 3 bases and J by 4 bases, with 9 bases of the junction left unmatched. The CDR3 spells CASSQDRTGESYGYTF. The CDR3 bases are TGTGCCAGCAGCCAGGATAGGACAGGGGAGAGCTATGGCTACACCTTC.

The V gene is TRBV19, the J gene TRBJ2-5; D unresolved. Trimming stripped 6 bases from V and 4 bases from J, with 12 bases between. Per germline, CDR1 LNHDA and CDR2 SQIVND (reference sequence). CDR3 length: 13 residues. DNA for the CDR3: TGTGCCAGTAGCCCTCGGTTGTTAGAGACCCAGTACTTC. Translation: CASSPRLLETQYF.

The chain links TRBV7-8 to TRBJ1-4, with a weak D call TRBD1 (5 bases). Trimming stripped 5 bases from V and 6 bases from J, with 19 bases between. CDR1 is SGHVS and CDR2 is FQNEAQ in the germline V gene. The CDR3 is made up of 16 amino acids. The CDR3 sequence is CASSGHWSGGYEKLFF. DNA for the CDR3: TGTGCCAGCAGCGGGCACTGGAGCGGGGGGTATGAAAAACTGTTTTTT.

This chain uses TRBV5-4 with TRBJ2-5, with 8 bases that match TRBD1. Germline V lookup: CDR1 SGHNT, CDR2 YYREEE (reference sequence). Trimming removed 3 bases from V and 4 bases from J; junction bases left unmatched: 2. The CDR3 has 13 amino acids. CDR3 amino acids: CASSSGTGETQYF. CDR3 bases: TGTGCCAGCAGCTCCGGGACAGGAGAGACCCAGTACTTC.

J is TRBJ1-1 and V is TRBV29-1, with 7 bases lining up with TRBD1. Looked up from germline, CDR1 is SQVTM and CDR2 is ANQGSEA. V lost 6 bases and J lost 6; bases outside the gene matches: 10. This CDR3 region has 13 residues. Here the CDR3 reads CSVTGRLGAEAFF. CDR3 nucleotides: TGCAGCGTGACAGGGAGGCTCGGGGCTGAAGCTTTCTTT. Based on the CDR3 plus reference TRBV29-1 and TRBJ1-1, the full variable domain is SAVISQKPSRDICQRGTSLTIQCQVDSQVTMMFWYRQQPGQSLTLIATANQGSEATYESGFVIDKFPISRPNLTFSTLTVSNMSPEDSSIYLCSVTGRLGAEAFFGQGTRLTVV.

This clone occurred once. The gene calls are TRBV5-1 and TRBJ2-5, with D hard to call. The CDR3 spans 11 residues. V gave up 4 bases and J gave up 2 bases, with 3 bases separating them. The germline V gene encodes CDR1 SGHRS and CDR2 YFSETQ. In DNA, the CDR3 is TGCGCCAGCAGCCAGCAAGAGACCCAGTACTTC. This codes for CASSQQETQYF.

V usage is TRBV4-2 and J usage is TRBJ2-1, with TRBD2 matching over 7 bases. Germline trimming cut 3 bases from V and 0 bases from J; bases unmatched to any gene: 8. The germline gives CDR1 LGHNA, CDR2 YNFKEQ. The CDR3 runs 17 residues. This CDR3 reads CASSHRSSGLSYNEQFF. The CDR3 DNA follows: TGTGCCAGCAGCCATCGCTCTAGCGGCCTCTCCTACAATGAGCAGTTCTTC.

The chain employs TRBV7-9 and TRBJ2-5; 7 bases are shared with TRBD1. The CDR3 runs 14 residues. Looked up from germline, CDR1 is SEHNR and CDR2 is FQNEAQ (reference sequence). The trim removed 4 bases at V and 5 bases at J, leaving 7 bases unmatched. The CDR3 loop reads CASSSDRARETQYF. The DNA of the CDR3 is TGTGCCAGCAGCTCAGACAGGGCCCGGGAGACCCAGTACTTC.

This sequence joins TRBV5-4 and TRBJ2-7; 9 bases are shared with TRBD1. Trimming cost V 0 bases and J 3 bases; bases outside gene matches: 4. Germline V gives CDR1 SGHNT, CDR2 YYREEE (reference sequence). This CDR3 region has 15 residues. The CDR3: CASSLGGTGFYEQYF. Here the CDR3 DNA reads TGTGCCAGCAGCTTGGGGGGGACAGGGTTCTACGAGCAGTACTTC.

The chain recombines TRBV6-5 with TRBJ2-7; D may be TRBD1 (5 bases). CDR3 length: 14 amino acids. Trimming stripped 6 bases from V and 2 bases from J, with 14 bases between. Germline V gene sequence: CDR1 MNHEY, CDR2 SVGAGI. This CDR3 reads CASRPQGNPYEQYF. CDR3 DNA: TGTGCCAGCAGGCCGCAGGGTAACCCCTACGAGCAGTACTTC.

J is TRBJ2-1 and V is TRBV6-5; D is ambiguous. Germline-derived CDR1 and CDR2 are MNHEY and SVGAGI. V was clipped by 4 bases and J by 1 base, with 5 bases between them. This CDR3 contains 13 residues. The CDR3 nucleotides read TGTGCCAGCAGTTCCCCTTCCTACAATGAGCAGTTCTTC. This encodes CASSSPSYNEQFF.

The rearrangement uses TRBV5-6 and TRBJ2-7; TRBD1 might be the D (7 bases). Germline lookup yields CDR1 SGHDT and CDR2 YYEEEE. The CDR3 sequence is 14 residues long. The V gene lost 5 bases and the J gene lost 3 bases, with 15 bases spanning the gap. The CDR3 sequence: CASRQGGGRYEQYF. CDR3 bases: TGTGCCAGCAGGCAGGGGGGAGGTCGCTACGAGCAGTACTTC.

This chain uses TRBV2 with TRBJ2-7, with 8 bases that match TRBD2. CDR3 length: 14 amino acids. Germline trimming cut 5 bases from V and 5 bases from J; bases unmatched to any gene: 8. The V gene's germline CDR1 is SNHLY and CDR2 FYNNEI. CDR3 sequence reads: CASSPAGGRNEQYF. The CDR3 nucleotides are TGTGCCAGCAGTCCGGCGGGCGGGAGGAACGAGCAGTACTTC.

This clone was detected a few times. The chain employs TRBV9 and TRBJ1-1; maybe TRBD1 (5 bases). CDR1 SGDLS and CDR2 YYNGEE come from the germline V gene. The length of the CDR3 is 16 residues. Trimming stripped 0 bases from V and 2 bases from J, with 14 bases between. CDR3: CASSVGIGRGNTEAFF. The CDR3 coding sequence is TGTGCCAGCAGCGTAGGTATAGGGAGGGGAAACACTGAAGCTTTCTTT.

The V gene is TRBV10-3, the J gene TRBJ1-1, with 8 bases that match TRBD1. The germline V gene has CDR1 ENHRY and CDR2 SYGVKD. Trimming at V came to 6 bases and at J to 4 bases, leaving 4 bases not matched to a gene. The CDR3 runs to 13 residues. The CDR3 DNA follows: TGTGCCATCAGCCCAGGGGGCGTCACTGAAGCTTTCTTT. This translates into CAISPGGVTEAFF.

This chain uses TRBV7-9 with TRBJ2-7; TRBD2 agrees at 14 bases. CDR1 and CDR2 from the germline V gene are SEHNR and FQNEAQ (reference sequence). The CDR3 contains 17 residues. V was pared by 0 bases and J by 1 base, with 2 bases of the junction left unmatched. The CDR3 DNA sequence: TGTGCCAGCAGCTTAGCGGGACTAGCGGGAGATTCCTACGAGCAGTACTTC. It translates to CASSLAGLAGDSYEQYF.

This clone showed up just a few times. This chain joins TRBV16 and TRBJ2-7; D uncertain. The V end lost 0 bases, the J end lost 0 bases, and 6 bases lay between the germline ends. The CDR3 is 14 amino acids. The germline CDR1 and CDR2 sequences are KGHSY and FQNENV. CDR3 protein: CASSQSGSSYEQYF. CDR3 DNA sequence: TGTGCCAGCAGCCAATCTGGCAGCTCCTACGAGCAGTACTTC.

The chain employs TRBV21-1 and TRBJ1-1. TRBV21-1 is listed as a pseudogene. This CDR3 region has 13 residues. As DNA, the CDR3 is TGTGCCAGCAGCAAAGGCCGGCCGGGGGAAGCTTTCTTT. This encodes CASSKGRPGEAFF.

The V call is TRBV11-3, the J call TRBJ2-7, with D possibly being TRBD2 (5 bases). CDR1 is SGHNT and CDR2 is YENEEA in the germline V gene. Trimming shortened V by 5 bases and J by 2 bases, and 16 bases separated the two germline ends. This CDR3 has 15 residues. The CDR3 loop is CASSQQTTTPYEQYF. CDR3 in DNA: TGTGCCAGCAGCCAACAGACGACTACCCCCTACGAGCAGTACTTC.

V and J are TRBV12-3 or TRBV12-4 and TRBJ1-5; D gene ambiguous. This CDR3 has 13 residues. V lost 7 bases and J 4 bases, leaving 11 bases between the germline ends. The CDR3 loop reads CASIKGGNQPQHF. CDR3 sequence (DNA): TGTGCCAGCATTAAGGGAGGGAATCAGCCCCAGCATTTT.

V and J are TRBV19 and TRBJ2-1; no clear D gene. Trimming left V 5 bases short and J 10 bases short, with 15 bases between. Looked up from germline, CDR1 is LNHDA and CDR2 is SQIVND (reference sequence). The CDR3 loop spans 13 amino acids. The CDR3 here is CASSSRPGGEQFF. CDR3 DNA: TGTGCCAGTAGTTCTAGGCCGGGTGGGGAGCAGTTCTTC.

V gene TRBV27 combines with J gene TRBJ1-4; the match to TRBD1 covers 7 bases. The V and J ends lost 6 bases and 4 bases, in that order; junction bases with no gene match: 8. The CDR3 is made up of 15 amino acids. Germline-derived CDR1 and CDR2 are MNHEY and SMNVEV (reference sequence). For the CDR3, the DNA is TGTGCCAGCAGACGGGGACAGCAGGTTAATGAAAAACTGTTTTTT. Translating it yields CASRRGQQVNEKLFF.

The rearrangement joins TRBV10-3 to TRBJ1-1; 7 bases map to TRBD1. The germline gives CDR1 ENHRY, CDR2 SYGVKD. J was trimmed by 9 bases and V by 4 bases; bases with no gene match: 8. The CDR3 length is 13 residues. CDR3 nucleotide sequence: TGTGCCATCAGTGGAGCCCCGGGACAGAAAGCTTTCTTT. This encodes CAISGAPGQKAFF.